This T cell receptor (beta chain) was found in a study of blood T cell repertoires in COVID-19. Overall study: In each case, the material was cDNA or gDNA derived from T cells, B-cell-depleted T cells, or PBMCs.

In the source study's methods: Reference gene primers were amplified, and this amplification served to estimate nucleated cell counts. Using immunoSEQ multiplex PCR, the repertoire was profiled, and TCRdb retains in-frame clones only, with some absent. V and J calls plus clone size are reproduced from that table; the DNA served to infer D and trimming. This table has fewer than 180,000 clones, roughly 82% appearing once. This CDR3 has 11 amino acids. Germline loops: CDR1 LNHDA, CDR2 SQIVND (reference sequence). V lost 3 bases, J lost 6 bases, and 3 bases lay in between. The chain employs TRBV19 and TRBJ2-1; D gene unclear. The sample taken for sequencing was peripheral blood. The sequence was collected from a man in his sixties or seventies with acute or convalescent COVID-19. CDR3 bases: TGTGCCAGTAGTATCGTCAATGAGCAGTTCTTC. Amino acid sequence: CASSIVNEQFF. Full variable domain (outside the CDR3, taken from reference TRBV19 and TRBJ2-1): DGGITQSPKYLFRKEGQNVTLSCEQNLNHDAMYWYRQDPGQGLRLIYYSQIVNDFQKGDIAEGYSVSREKKESFPLTVTSAQKNPTAFYLCASSIVNEQFFGPGTRLTVL.